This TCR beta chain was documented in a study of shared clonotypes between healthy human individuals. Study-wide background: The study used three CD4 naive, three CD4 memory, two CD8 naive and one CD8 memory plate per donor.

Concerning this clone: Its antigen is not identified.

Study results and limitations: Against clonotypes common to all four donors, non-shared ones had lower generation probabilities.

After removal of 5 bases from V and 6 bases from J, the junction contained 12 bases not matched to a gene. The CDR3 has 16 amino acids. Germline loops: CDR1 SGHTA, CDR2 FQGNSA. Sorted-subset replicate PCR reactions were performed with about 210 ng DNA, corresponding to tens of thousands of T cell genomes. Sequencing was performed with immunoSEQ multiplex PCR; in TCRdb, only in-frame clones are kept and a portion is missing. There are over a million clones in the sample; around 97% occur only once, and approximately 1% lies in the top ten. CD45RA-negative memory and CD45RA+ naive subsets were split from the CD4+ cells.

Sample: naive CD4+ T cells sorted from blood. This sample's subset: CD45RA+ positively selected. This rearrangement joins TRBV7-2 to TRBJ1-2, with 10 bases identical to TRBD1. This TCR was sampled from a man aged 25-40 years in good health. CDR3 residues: CASSINPDRGSNGYTF. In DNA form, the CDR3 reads TGTGCCAGCAGCATCAACCCGGACAGGGGGTCGAATGGCTACACCTTC.